The source of this T cell receptor beta chain is a study of cytomegalovirus exposure and HLA in healthy donors. Findings and limits, study-wide: One later analysis reportedly identified an Asian-associated ancestry cluster that showed fewer N-insertions than the approximately 600-donor mean. There was a cluster of highly shared sequence variants that was likely a sequencing artifact. With further analysis later on, most CMV-associated TCR beta chains appeared HLA-restricted. In the analysis, some V segments, TRBV6-2 and TRBV6-3 included, were excluded as indistinguishable.

Turning to this clone: Antigen: not known.

Trimming stripped 0 bases from V and 6 bases from J, with 13 bases between. From germline, CDR1 is SGDLS and CDR2 YYNGEE. This CDR3 is built from 15 residues. 60 Vbeta and 13 Jbeta primers were used in PCR. Profiled with immunoSEQ multiplex PCR; TCRdb holds only in-frame clones, not every one. The data contain roughly 190,000 clones, 75% to 90% of them singletons. Sequencing was done on a sample of PBMCs. The rearrangement links TRBV9 to TRBJ1-5; D is undetermined. The sequence was collected from a woman aged 45-60 years in good health and CMV-seropositive. The CDR3 bases are TGTGCCAGCAGCGTAGATGGTCAGGTTAGTCAGCCCCAGCATTTT. Translated: CASSVDGQVSQPQHF.